This is a list of T cell receptor beta chains from one sample in a study of control samples from healthy donors and cancer patients. Profiled with immunoSEQ multiplex PCR; TCRdb holds only in-frame clones, not every one. The sample yields 95,000 to 110,000 clones, around 89% seen once. The sequenced material came from PBMCs. These receptors came from a man aged 55-75 years with lung cancer. CDR3s include the opening cysteine and the closing phenylalanine or tryptophan. D genes are given only for firm matches. Size tells how often a clone was seen (once, few, many) or the class of an expanded clone, and some rows leave it out.

clone_size: NA
v_call: TRBV6-1
j_call: TRBJ2-3
d_call: TRBD1
cdr3_aa: CASSEGTGDTQYF
cdr3_nt: TGTGCCAGCAGTGAAGGGACAGGAGATACGCAGTATTTT

clone_size: NA
v_call: TRBV7-9
j_call: TRBJ2-2
d_call: NA
cdr3_aa: CASSLVRTGELFF
cdr3_nt: TGTGCCAGCAGCTTAGTCAGGACCGGGGAGCTGTTTTTT

clone_size: NA
v_call: TRBV12-5
j_call: TRBJ1-2
d_call: NA
cdr3_aa: CASGPTGPYGYTF
cdr3_nt: TGTGCTAGTGGTCCGACAGGTCCCTATGGCTACACCTTC

clone_size: NA
v_call: TRBV7-9
j_call: TRBJ2-1
d_call: NA
cdr3_aa: CASSLGGWQSSYNEQFF
cdr3_nt: TGTGCCAGCAGCTTGGGGGGTTGGCAGAGCTCCTACAATGAGCAGTTCTTC

clone_size: NA
v_call: TRBV6-1
j_call: TRBJ1-2
d_call: NA
cdr3_aa: CASSDVGGAERGYTF
cdr3_nt: TGTGCCAGCAGTGATGTTGGGGGAGCAGAGAGAGGCTACACCTTC

clone_size: NA
v_call: TRBV6-1
j_call: TRBJ1-2
d_call: NA
cdr3_aa: CASSERGSGRYGYTF
cdr3_nt: TGTGCCAGCAGTGAACGAGGGTCCGGCCGGTATGGCTACACCTTC

clone_size: once
v_call: TRBV4-2
j_call: TRBJ2-2
d_call: NA
cdr3_aa: CASSQDGQNTGELFF
cdr3_nt: TGTGCCAGCAGCCAAGATGGGCAGAACACCGGGGAGCTGTTTTTT

clone_size: NA
v_call: TRBV12-3/TRBV12-4
j_call: TRBJ2-6
d_call: NA
cdr3_aa: CASSDFGANVLTF
cdr3_nt: TGTGCCAGCAGCGACTTCGGGGCCAACGTCCTGACTTTC

clone_size: NA
v_call: TRBV5-1
j_call: TRBJ2-1
d_call: TRBD1
cdr3_aa: CASSYRTGVDEQFF
cdr3_nt: TGCGCCAGCAGCTACCGGACAGGGGTGGATGAGCAGTTCTTC

clone_size: NA
v_call: TRBV5-6
j_call: TRBJ2-5
d_call: NA
cdr3_aa: CASSLKFQETQYF
cdr3_nt: TGTGCCAGCAGCTTGAAATTCCAAGAGACCCAGTACTTC

clone_size: NA
v_call: TRBV30
j_call: TRBJ2-3
d_call: TRBD2
cdr3_aa: CAYITSGGLYSTDTQYF
cdr3_nt: TGTGCCTACATAACTAGCGGGGGGTTGTATAGCACAGATACGCAGTATTTT

clone_size: NA
v_call: TRBV7-2
j_call: TRBJ1-2
d_call: TRBD1
cdr3_aa: CASSPMGQPGGYTF
cdr3_nt: TGTGCCAGCAGCCCCATGGGACAGCCAGGAGGCTACACCTTC

clone_size: NA
v_call: TRBV5-1
j_call: TRBJ2-1
d_call: NA
cdr3_aa: CASSLDSYYNEQFF
cdr3_nt: TGCGCCAGCAGCTTGGACAGCTACTACAATGAGCAGTTCTTC

clone_size: NA
v_call: TRBV7-9
j_call: TRBJ2-2
d_call: NA
cdr3_aa: CASILTPQTAVTGELFF
cdr3_nt: TGTGCCAGCATTCTAACGCCTCAAACGGCGGTGACCGGGGAGCTGTTTTTT

clone_size: NA
v_call: TRBV24-1
j_call: TRBJ2-5
d_call: TRBD2
cdr3_aa: CATSDLLAGGIETQYF
cdr3_nt: TGTGCCACCAGTGATTTACTAGCGGGGGGTATAGAGACCCAGTACTTC

clone_size: NA
v_call: TRBV6-5
j_call: TRBJ1-1
d_call: NA
cdr3_aa: CASMGDRPMNTEAFF
cdr3_nt: TGTGCCAGTATGGGAGACAGGCCGATGAACACTGAAGCTTTCTTT

clone_size: NA
v_call: TRBV6-5
j_call: TRBJ1-3
d_call: TRBD1
cdr3_aa: CASTLGGGLGNTIYF
cdr3_nt: TGTGCCAGCACCCTCGGAGGGGGCCTTGGAAACACCATATATTTT

clone_size: NA
v_call: TRBV2
j_call: TRBJ1-1
d_call: NA
cdr3_aa: CARDGKDSFTEAFF
cdr3_nt: TGTGCCAGGGACGGGAAGGACAGCTTCACTGAAGCTTTCTTT

clone_size: NA
v_call: TRBV3-1/TRBV3-2
j_call: TRBJ1-1
d_call: NA
cdr3_aa: CASSRGQEGTEAFF
cdr3_nt: TGTGCCAGCAGCCGGGGTCAGGAGGGGACTGAAGCTTTCTTT

clone_size: NA
v_call: TRBV6-1
j_call: TRBJ2-6
d_call: TRBD1
cdr3_aa: CASSEGLQGTISGANVLTF
cdr3_nt: TGTGCCAGCAGTGAAGGATTACAGGGGACAATTTCTGGGGCCAACGTCCTGACTTTC

clone_size: NA
v_call: TRBV30
j_call: TRBJ2-5
d_call: TRBD2
cdr3_aa: CAWSRGLAGRQETQYF
cdr3_nt: TGTGCCTGGAGTCGGGGACTAGCGGGGCGGCAAGAGACCCAGTACTTC

clone_size: few
v_call: TRBV6-6
j_call: TRBJ2-3
d_call: NA
cdr3_aa: CASSPLWLWGADGDTQYF
cdr3_nt: TGTGCCAGCAGTCCTCTTTGGTTATGGGGGGCCGACGGTGATACGCAGTATTTT

clone_size: NA
v_call: TRBV7-8
j_call: TRBJ1-3
d_call: NA
cdr3_aa: CASSEGNRVRGIYF
cdr3_nt: TGTGCCAGCAGCGAGGGAAACAGGGTTAGGGGCATATATTTT

clone_size: NA
v_call: TRBV4-2
j_call: TRBJ2-1
d_call: TRBD2
cdr3_aa: CASSQEGLANEQFF
cdr3_nt: TGTGCCAGCAGCCAAGAGGGACTAGCGAACGAGCAGTTCTTC

clone_size: NA
v_call: TRBV5-1
j_call: TRBJ2-1
d_call: NA
cdr3_aa: CASSLDWSGYNEQFF
cdr3_nt: TGCGCCAGCAGCTTGGACTGGAGTGGATACAATGAGCAGTTCTTC

clone_size: NA
v_call: TRBV27
j_call: TRBJ2-7
d_call: TRBD1
cdr3_aa: CASRDRINEQYF
cdr3_nt: TGTGCCAGCAGGGACAGGATAAACGAGCAGTACTTC

clone_size: NA
v_call: TRBV30
j_call: TRBJ2-7
d_call: TRBD2
cdr3_aa: CAWSLGTSYEQYF
cdr3_nt: TGTGCCTGGAGTCTAGGGACTAGCTATGAGCAGTACTTC

clone_size: NA
v_call: TRBV10-1
j_call: TRBJ2-1
d_call: NA
cdr3_aa: CASSGASYNEQFF
cdr3_nt: TGCGCCAGTTCAGGAGCTTCCTACAATGAGCAGTTCTTC